The 9 T cell receptor beta chains below were found in one sample sequenced in a study of OX40 agonist ivuxolimab in advanced cancers. Profiling relied on immunoSEQ multiplex PCR, and the TCRdb table lists in-frame clones only, not all of them. The data hold over 50,000 clones, with approximately 92% observed a single time. Sequences were derived from CD4+ or CD8+ T cells sorted from blood, sampled in a trial of the OX40 agonist ivuxolimab. These receptors came from an adult with an advanced solid tumor such as melanoma, head and neck, liver or kidney cancer.

V is TRBV7-9 and J is TRBJ1-1; D is uncertain. CDR3 length: 13 amino acids. Between the trimmed V and J ends, which lost 1 base and 3 bases, there was a span of 6 bases. Per the germline V gene, CDR1 is SEHNR and CDR2 is FQNEAQ (reference sequence). CDR3 in DNA: TGTGCCAGCAGCTTAGGCGGGGACACTGAAGCTTTCTTT. It is translated as CASSLGGDTEAFF.

The rearrangement links TRBV4-1 to TRBJ2-1, with 9 bases identical to TRBD2. The germline V gene encodes CDR1 MGHRA and CDR2 YSYEKL. The CDR3 totals 17 residues. V trimming: 0 bases; J trimming: 6 bases; junction bases outside the gene matches: 9. This CDR3 reads CASSQDHGLAGTNEQFF. CDR3 DNA: TGCGCCAGCAGCCAAGACCACGGGCTAGCGGGGACCAATGAGCAGTTCTTC.

This clone was observed a single time. This rearrangement joins TRBV6-5 to TRBJ1-2; D remains ambiguous. Germline CDR1 and CDR2: MNHEY and SVGAGI. V was shortened by 0 bases and J by 5 bases, with 16 bases between the two germline ends. The CDR3 is 16 amino acids. The DNA for the CDR3 is TGTGCCAGCAGTTACTCGAGGGCAGGCGTTCCATATGGCTACACCTTC. Translating gives CASSYSRAGVPYGYTF.

The chain links TRBV28 to TRBJ1-2; 10 positions match TRBD1. The V segment lost 6 bases and the J segment 8 bases; nucleotides outside the gene matches: 9. The CDR3 is 14 amino acids. From germline, CDR1 is MDHEN and CDR2 SYDVKM. CDR3 loop: CASSGDRGYSGYTF. CDR3 sequence (DNA): TGTGCCAGCAGCGGGGACAGGGGCTATTCGGGCTACACCTTC.

This rearrangement joins TRBV4-1 to TRBJ1-5; tentatively, D is TRBD1 (6 bases). The V and J ends lost 4 bases and 3 bases respectively, with 16 bases between them. This CDR3 is built from 16 residues. The germline gives CDR1 MGHRA, CDR2 YSYEKL. The CDR3 sequence: CASSPNIGQINQPQHF. CDR3 in DNA: TGCGCCAGCAGCCCAAACATCGGACAGATCAATCAGCCCCAGCATTTT.

The chain recombines TRBV28 with TRBJ1-6, with D possibly matching TRBD1 (6 bases). The CDR3 has 17 amino acids. V shed 3 bases and J shed 4 bases, with 16 bases lying between them. The germline gives CDR1 MDHEN, CDR2 SYDVKM. This CDR3 is CASSFWGASAYNSPLHF. The CDR3 nucleotides are TGTGCCAGCAGTTTTTGGGGGGCCAGCGCTTATAATTCACCCCTCCACTTT.

This clone was seen a single time. The chain carries TRBV15 and TRBJ2-2; D uncertain. Germline CDR1 LNHNV, CDR2 YYDKDF (reference sequence). Trimming left V 5 bases short and J 6 bases short, with 7 bases between. This CDR3 comprises 12 residues. CDR3 DNA sequence: TGTGCCACCAGCCCGCGCTCCGGGGAGCTGTTTTTT. The encoded protein is CATSPRSGELFF.

The chain recombines TRBV28 with TRBJ1-5; 9 bases are a match to TRBD1. Looked up from germline, CDR1 is MDHEN and CDR2 is SYDVKM. J was trimmed by 7 bases and V by 7 bases; bases with no gene match: 23. The CDR3 consists of 19 residues. CDR3 DNA sequence: TGTGCCAGCATACATGGTATTGACCCTTATACAGGGGGCGGACAGCCCCAGCATTTT. Translating it yields CASIHGIDPYTGGGQPQHF.

The chain recombines TRBV15 with TRBJ2-1; 8 bases fit TRBD2. Germline CDR1 is LNHNV and CDR2 is YYDKDF (reference sequence). The V gene end was trimmed by 0 bases and the J gene end by 5 bases; junction bases not matched to a gene: 9. This CDR3 is 17 amino acids long. The CDR3 coding sequence is TGTGCCACCAGCAGAGATCATTTGGCGGGGGGTGACAATGAGCAGTTCTTC. Amino acid sequence: CATSRDHLAGGDNEQFF.